Sequencing of this T cell receptor beta chain was carried out in a study of T cell repertoires in cytomegalovirus infection. Study information: Through public TCR beta signatures, both CMV infection and matching HLA type were indicated.

The study's findings and limits: Based on cumulative public TCR beta family frequency, carriers of CMV plus the relevant HLA were identified. The ex vivo response showed dominance by HLA-C-restricted CMV-specific TCR beta clonotypes.

Losses at the gene ends were 4 bases for V and 3 bases for J; bases not matched to a gene: 9. This CDR3 region has 16 residues. CDR1 MDHEN and CDR2 SYDVKM come from the germline V gene. TCRdb reprocessed the reads via MiXCR and lists one record per CDR3 protein. The sample contains 310,000 or so distinct CDR3 sequences, about 9.2% of which appear only once. Many counts were recorded for this clonotype. Its antigen is unknown. The sequencing input was PBMCs. The chain joins TRBV28 to TRBJ1-5, with 7 positions matching TRBD1. The TCR originated in a human donor in good health (CMV status not recorded). Some clones in this sample may be carry-over from other donors' samples. The CDR3 is CASSSLTGSVNQPQHF. CDR3 coding DNA: TGTGCCAGCAGTTCCCTGACAGGGTCGGTCAATCAGCCCCAGCATTTT. The full variable domain, completed using reference TRBV28 and TRBJ1-5, is DVKVTQSSRYLVKRTGEKVFLECVQDMDHENMFWYRQDPGLGLRLIYFSYDVKMKEKGDIPEGYSVSREKKERFSLILESASTNQTSMYLCASSSLTGSVNQPQHFGDGTRLSIL.